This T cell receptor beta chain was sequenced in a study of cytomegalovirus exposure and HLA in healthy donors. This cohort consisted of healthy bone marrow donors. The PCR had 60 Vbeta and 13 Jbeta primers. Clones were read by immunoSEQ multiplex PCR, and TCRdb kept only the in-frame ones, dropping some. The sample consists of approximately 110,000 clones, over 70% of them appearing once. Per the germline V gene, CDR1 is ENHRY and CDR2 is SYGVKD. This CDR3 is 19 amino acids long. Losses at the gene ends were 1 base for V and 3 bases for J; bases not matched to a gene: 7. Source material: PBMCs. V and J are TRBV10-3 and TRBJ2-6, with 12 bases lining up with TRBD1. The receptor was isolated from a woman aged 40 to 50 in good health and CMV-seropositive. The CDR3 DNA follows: TGTGCCATCAGTGAGTACACGGGACAGGGGGCAGTTGGGGCCAACGTCCTGACTTTC. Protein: CAISEYTGQGAVGANVLTF.